One T cell receptor beta chain is described in this entry. CDR3 length equals 15 residues. Trimming shortened V by 7 bases and J by 4 bases, and 19 bases separated the two germline ends. Germline loops: CDR1 LNHDA, CDR2 SQIVND (reference sequence). This entry is derived from a study of hypomethylating agent response in myelodysplastic syndrome. Using immunoSEQ multiplex PCR, the repertoire was profiled, and TCRdb retains in-frame clones only, with some absent. Of some 4,600 clones in the sample, about 80% were seen once. The sample in question was bone marrow, obtained before or after starting hypomethylating agent treatment for myelodysplastic syndrome (not recorded which). This TCR came from a human donor with myelodysplastic syndrome. The rearrangement uses TRBV19 and TRBJ1-2; possible D gene TRBD1, 5 bases. CDR3: CASTPGGVYGYGYTF. CDR3 DNA sequence: TGTGCCAGTACCCCCGGGGGGGTTTATGGCTATGGCTACACCTTC.